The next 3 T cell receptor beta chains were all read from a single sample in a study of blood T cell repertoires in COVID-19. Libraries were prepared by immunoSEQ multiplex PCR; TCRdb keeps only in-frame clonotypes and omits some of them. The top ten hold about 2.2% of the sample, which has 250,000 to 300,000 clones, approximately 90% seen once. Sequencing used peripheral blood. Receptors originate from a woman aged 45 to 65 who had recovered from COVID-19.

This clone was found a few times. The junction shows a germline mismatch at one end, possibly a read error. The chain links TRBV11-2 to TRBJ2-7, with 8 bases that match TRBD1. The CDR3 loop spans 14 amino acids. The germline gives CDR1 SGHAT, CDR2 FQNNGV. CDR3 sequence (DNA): TGTGCCAGCAGCCTAGACAGGGGCGGTGGCGAGCAGTACTTC. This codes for CASSLDRGGGEQYF.

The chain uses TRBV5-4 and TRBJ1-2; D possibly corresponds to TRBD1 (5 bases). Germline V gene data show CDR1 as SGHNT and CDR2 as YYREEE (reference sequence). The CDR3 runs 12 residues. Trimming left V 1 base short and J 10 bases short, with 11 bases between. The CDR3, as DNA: TGTGCCAGCAGCTTGTCCACAGGAGTCTACACCTTC. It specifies CASSLSTGVYTF.

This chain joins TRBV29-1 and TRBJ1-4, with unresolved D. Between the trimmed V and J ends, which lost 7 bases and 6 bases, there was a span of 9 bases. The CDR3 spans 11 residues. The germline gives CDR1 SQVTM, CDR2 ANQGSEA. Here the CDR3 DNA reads TGCAGCGCCCTTCACTATGAAAAACTGTTTTTT. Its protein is CSALHYEKLFF.